This T cell receptor beta chain was captured in a study of shared clonotypes between healthy human individuals. A CD45RA-negative memory subset and a CD45RA+ naive subset were separated from the CD4+ cells. The protocol was immunoSEQ multiplex PCR, while the TCRdb copy is restricted to in-frame clones and leaves out a portion. The sample lists fewer than 850,000 clones; less than 80% were seen once. The V and J ends lost 3 bases and 7 bases respectively, with 13 bases between them. The germline V gene has CDR1 GTSNPN and CDR2 SVGIG (reference sequence). The CDR3 consists of 13 residues. The chain joins TRBV30 to TRBJ2-1, with D possibly being TRBD2 (6 bases). Sequenced input: memory CD4+ T cells sorted from blood. Subset given: CD45RA-negative fraction. This clonotype was sampled from a woman under 40 in good health. The CDR3 DNA follows: TGTGCCTGGAGCGCCGGGCGGGATAATGAGCAGTTCTTC. Translation gives CAWSAGRDNEQFF. Drawing the rest from reference TRBV30 and TRBJ2-1, the complete variable domain is SQTIHQWPATLVQPVGSPLSLECTVEGTSNPNLYWYRQAAGRGLQLLFYSVGIGQISSEVPQNLSASRPQDRQFILSSKKLLLSDSGFYLCAWSAGRDNEQFFGPGTRLTVL.